This T cell receptor beta chain is from a study of T cell responses to AZD1222 COVID-19 vaccine. This CDR3 has 15 residues. Germline loops: CDR1 MNHEY, CDR2 SMNVEV (reference sequence). The germline V and J ends were trimmed by 5 bases and 0 bases, with 13 bases remaining between them. Sequencing used immunoSEQ multiplex PCR; TCRdb keeps in-frame clones, though not all of them. The sample lists about 150,000 clones, 80% to 95% seen once, with under 1.5% in the top ten. The source is an adult who received the AZD1222 COVID-19 vaccine. Sequencing used peripheral blood, obtained 28 days after the second AZD1222 dose. The J gene is TRBJ1-1, the V gene TRBV27, with D possibly being TRBD1 (6 bases). CDR3 sequence (DNA): TGTGCCAGCAGTCAAAAAGGGGGGATGAACACTGAAGCTTTCTTT. Translating it yields CASSQKGGMNTEAFF.